The source of this TCR beta chain is a study of T cell changes during pregnancy in multiple sclerosis. The table came from immunoSEQ multiplex PCR; TCRdb's copy has only in-frame clones and leaves some out. The data show tens of thousands of clones, 90% to 95% seen once. Germline CDR1 and CDR2: SGHDN and FVKESK. V was pared by 7 bases and J by 7 bases, with 7 bases of the junction left unmatched. This CDR3 has 14 residues. Material: peripheral blood, obtained in the second trimester of pregnancy. This receptor was obtained from a female donor with multiple sclerosis, enrolled in a pregnancy study. This chain connects TRBV14 to TRBJ2-3, with 11 bases matching TRBD2. CDR3 bases: TGTGCCAGCAACCTAGCGGGAGGTCGACATACGCAGTATTTT. The encoded protein is CASNLAGGRHTQYF.